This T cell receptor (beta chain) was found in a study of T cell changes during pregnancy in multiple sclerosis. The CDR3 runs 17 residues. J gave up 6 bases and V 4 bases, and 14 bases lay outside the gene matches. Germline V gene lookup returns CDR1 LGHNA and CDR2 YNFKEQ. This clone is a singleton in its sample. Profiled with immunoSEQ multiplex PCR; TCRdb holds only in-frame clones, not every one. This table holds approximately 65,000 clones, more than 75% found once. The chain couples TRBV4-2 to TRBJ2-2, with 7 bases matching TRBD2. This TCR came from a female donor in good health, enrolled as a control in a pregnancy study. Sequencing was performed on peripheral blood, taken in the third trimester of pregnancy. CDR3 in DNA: TGTGCCAGCAGCCCATCAGCGGGGAACACGTTGGCCGGGGAGCTGTTTTTT. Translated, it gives CASSPSAGNTLAGELFF.